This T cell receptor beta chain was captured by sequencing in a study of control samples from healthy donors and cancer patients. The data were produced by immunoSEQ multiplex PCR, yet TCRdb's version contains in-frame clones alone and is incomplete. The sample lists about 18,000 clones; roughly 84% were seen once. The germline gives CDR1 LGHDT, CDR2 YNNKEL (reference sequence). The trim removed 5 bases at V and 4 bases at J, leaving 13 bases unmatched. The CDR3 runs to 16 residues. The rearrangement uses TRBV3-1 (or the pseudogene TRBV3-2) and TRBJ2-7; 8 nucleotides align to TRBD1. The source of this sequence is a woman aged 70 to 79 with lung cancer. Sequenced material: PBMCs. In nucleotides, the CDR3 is TGTGCCAGCAGCTTGAGTCCTACAGGGGGGTGGTACGAGCAGTACTTC. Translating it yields CASSLSPTGGWYEQYF.